This TCR beta chain originates from a study of blood T cell repertoires in COVID-19. Study-level information: Some COVID-19 samples were acute and others convalescent; all came from the United States, Italy and Spain. The analysed material was cDNA or gDNA that came from T cells, B-cell-depleted T cells, or PBMCs.

Germline-derived CDR1 and CDR2 are MGHRA and YSYEKL. This CDR3 spans 16 amino acids. V shed 2 bases and J 4 bases; nucleotides not matched to a gene: 7. In the study's own analysis: Researchers report that nucleated cell counts were estimated from reference gene primer amplification. Method: immunoSEQ multiplex PCR; TCRdb's copy keeps in-frame clones and lacks some. The V and J calls and clone size were taken over from that table, and D and trimming were inferred from the DNA. The table records around 100,000 clones, 87% of them present only once. Sequenced material: peripheral blood. The sequence was obtained from a man aged 45 to 65 with acute or convalescent COVID-19. This chain joins TRBV4-1 and TRBJ2-5; 10 bases map to TRBD2. The CDR3 DNA is TGCGCCAGCAGCCAACTAGCGGGAGTAATAAGAGAGACCCAGTACTTC. Translating gives CASSQLAGVIRETQYF.